These T cell receptor beta chains were read from a single sample in a study of cytomegalovirus exposure and HLA in healthy donors. Assay used: immunoSEQ multiplex PCR; TCRdb lists only in-frame clones, some missing. This sample yields around 120,000 clones, of which roughly 80% are seen a single time; about 1.2% belongs to the top ten. Sequencing was performed on PBMCs. Receptors originate from a girl aged 2-15 years in good health and CMV-seronegative. The CDR3 runs from the conserved cysteine through the conserved F or W. D genes are given only for firm matches. The listing skips clone size in some rows; elsewhere it reads once, few, many or a size class.

length	D	V	size	J	CDR3	DNA
15	TRBD1	TRBV7-2	.	TRBJ2-7	CASSSSGQGVYEQYF	TGTGCCAGCAGCTCCTCGGGACAGGGCGTCTACGAGCAGTACTTC
14	.	TRBV6-1	.	TRBJ1-4	CASSEYGGREKLFF	TGTGCCAGCAGTGAATACGGGGGGCGGGAAAAACTGTTTTTT
17	TRBD2	TRBV7-3	.	TRBJ2-5	CASSLTGTSGPQETQYF	TGTGCCAGCAGCTTAACGGGGACTAGCGGACCTCAAGAGACCCAGTACTTC
15	TRBD1	TRBV23-1	.	TRBJ1-6	CASSHPGTGASPLHF	TGCGCCAGCAGTCATCCCGGGACAGGGGCATCACCCCTCCACTTT
16	TRBD1	TRBV4-2	.	TRBJ1-5	CASSRYGQGRSQPQHF	TGTGCCAGCAGCCGATATGGACAGGGCAGAAGTCAGCCCCAGCATTTT
16	TRBD2	TRBV9	.	TRBJ2-1	CASSARLADTYNEQFF	TGTGCCAGCAGCGCCAGACTAGCGGATACATACAATGAGCAGTTCTTC
15	TRBD2	TRBV4-3	few	TRBJ2-1	CASSQERGGYNEQFF	TGCGCCAGCAGCCAGGAGCGGGGGGGGTACAATGAGCAGTTCTTC
15	.	TRBV28	.	TRBJ1-2	CASSFPGYKSYGYTF	TGTGCCAGCAGTTTTCCGGGTTACAAAAGCTATGGCTACACCTTC
16	TRBD1	TRBV7-9	.	TRBJ2-2	CASSPAGTGLPGELFF	TGTGCCAGCAGCCCTGCAGGGACAGGGCTCCCCGGGGAGCTGTTTTTT
15	TRBD1	TRBV27	.	TRBJ2-5	CASSPQGATKETQYF	TGTGCCAGCAGTCCACAGGGGGCTACGAAGGAGACCCAGTACTTC
13	.	TRBV30	.	TRBJ1-1	CAWNPGGNTEAFF	TGTGCCTGGAACCCAGGAGGGAACACTGAAGCTTTCTTT
15	TRBD1	TRBV18	.	TRBJ2-7	CASSPATGAPYEQYF	TGTGCCAGCTCACCCGCGACAGGGGCCCCGTACGAGCAGTACTTC
13	.	TRBV2	few	TRBJ1-1	CASSGFGYTEAFF	TGTGCCAGCAGTGGGTTCGGTTACACTGAAGCTTTCTTT
15	TRBD1	TRBV6-1	.	TRBJ1-5	CASSGTGGRDQPQHF	TGTGCCAGCAGCGGGACAGGGGGCCGGGACCAGCCCCAGCATTTT
14	.	TRBV4-3	.	TRBJ1-2	CASSQEGSHYGYTF	TGCGCCAGCAGCCAAGAAGGGAGCCACTATGGCTACACCTTC
15	.	TRBV6-1	.	TRBJ1-5	CASRYGTLEVQPQHF	TGTGCCAGCAGGTATGGGACACTCGAGGTTCAGCCCCAGCATTTT
15	TRBD2	TRBV4-1	.	TRBJ2-7	CASSPGGGLTYEQYF	TGCGCCAGCAGCCCCGGGGGAGGGCTAACCTACGAGCAGTACTTC
13	TRBD2	TRBV28	.	TRBJ2-7	CASITSGSYEQYF	TGTGCCAGCATCACTAGCGGCTCCTACGAGCAGTACTTC
11	.	TRBV20-1	once	TRBJ2-1	CSAREVREQFF	TGCAGTGCTAGAGAGGTGAGAGAGCAGTTCTTC
15	.	TRBV10-2	.	TRBJ1-1	CASSDSPGMNTEAFF	TGCGCCAGCAGTGATTCCCCAGGAATGAACACTGAAGCTTTCTTT
15	.	TRBV4-3	.	TRBJ2-3	CASSQESSGADTQYF	TGCGCCAGCAGCCAAGAGTCCAGCGGTGCAGATACGCAGTATTTT
16	TRBD2	TRBV9	.	TRBJ2-1	CASSERSGRTYNEQFF	TGTGCCAGCAGCGAACGTAGCGGGAGAACTTACAATGAGCAGTTCTTC
13	.	TRBV29-1	.	TRBJ2-7	CSVKGVLRYEQYF	TGCAGCGTGAAGGGGGTTTTACGCTACGAGCAGTACTTC
16	TRBD1	TRBV5-4	once	TRBJ1-2	CASSDARTGTTGGYTF	TGTGCCAGCAGCGACGCCCGGACAGGGACTACTGGGGGCTACACCTTC
15	.	TRBV25-1	.	TRBJ2-5	CASSEKSTSEETQYF	TGTGCCAGCAGTGAAAAATCGACTAGTGAAGAGACCCAGTACTTC
14	.	TRBV21-1	.	TRBJ2-7	CASSKDRGPYEQYF	TGTGCCAGCAGCAAAGACAGGGGGCCCTACGAGCAGTACTTC
15	TRBD2	TRBV10-1	.	TRBJ2-7	CASSESRAGGYEQYF	TGCGCCAGCAGTGAGTCCCGAGCGGGAGGCTACGAGCAGTACTTC
14	.	TRBV19	.	TRBJ1-5	CASSILEVGGPQHF	TGTGCCAGTAGTATTCTCGAGGTCGGGGGGCCCCAGCATTTT
14	.	TRBV5-6	.	TRBJ2-7	CASSYGQTTYEQYF	TGTGCCAGCAGCTACGGACAGACAACCTACGAGCAGTACTTC
13	.	TRBV2	.	TRBJ1-2	CASSEARYYGYTF	TGTGCCAGCAGTGAAGCGCGGTACTATGGCTACACCTTC
13	.	TRBV27	.	TRBJ1-5	CASSLSSHQPQHF	TGTGCCAGCAGTTTATCCTCCCATCAGCCCCAGCATTTT
11	.	TRBV18	.	TRBJ2-5	CATRGQETQYF	TGTGCTACTCGCGGCCAAGAGACCCAGTACTTC
14	TRBD1	TRBV27	few	TRBJ2-5	CASSSTGGLGTQYF	TGTGCCAGCAGTTCGACAGGGGGACTCGGGACCCAGTACTTC
14	TRBD1	TRBV6-1	.	TRBJ1-2	CASSPGTGNYGYTF	TGTGCCAGCAGTCCGGGGACAGGGAACTATGGCTACACCTTC
16	TRBD2	TRBV25-1	.	TRBJ2-1	CASSDSAGVSYNEQFF	TGTGCCAGCAGTGATTCAGCGGGAGTCTCCTACAATGAGCAGTTCTTC
15	.	TRBV19	.	TRBJ1-2	CASSIKTGARYGYTF	TGTGCCAGTAGTATAAAAACAGGAGCTCGCTATGGCTACACCTTC